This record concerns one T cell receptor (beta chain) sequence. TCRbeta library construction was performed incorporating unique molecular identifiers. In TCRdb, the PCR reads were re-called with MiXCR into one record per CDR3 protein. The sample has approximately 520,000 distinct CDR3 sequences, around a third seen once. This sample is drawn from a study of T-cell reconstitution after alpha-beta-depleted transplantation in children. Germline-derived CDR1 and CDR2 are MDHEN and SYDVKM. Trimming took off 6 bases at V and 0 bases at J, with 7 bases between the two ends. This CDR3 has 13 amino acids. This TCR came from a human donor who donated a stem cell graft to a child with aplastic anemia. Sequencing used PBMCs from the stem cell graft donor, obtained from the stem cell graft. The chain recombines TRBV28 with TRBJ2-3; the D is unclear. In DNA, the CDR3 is TGTGCCAGCAGGATCACTAGCACAGATACGCAGTATTTT. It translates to CASRITSTDTQYF.